The 3 T cell receptor beta chains in this list originate from one sample, sequenced in a study of response to subunit inactivated influenza vaccine. A single record per CDR3 protein comes from TCRdb applying MiXCR to the RT-PCR reads. The sample has some 540,000 distinct CDR3 sequences; roughly a quarter are singletons. Separately, the same data were catalogued under a study of T cells expressing NK-cell markers. From that second work: With UMIs, 5'RACE template switching was used to make TCR beta cDNA.

The specimen was CD4+ T cells sorted from PBMCs, collected approximately 13 days after vaccination. The receptors here all came from a man aged 45-60 years who received an inactivated influenza vaccine.

CDR3 coding DNA: TGCAGTGCCCAGGTTGGATCCTACGAGCAGTACTTC. Protein sequence: CSAQVGSYEQYF. The chain is built from TRBV20-1 and TRBJ2-7, with no clear D. Germline-derived CDR1 and CDR2 are DFQATT and SNEGSKA (reference sequence). Trimming cost V 6 bases and J 1 base, with 10 bases left between them. The CDR3 length is 12 residues.

This clonotype occurred once. V usage is TRBV10-3 and J usage is TRBJ2-5, with D perhaps matching TRBD2 (6 bases). Germline V CDR1 and CDR2: ENHRY, SYGVKD. Between the trimmed V and J ends, which lost 9 bases and 1 base, there was a span of 12 bases. This CDR3 spans 13 amino acids. The CDR3 sequence: CAMRGTVQETQYF. The CDR3 DNA reads TGTGCCATGCGGGGCACGGTCCAAGAGACCCAGTACTTC.

This clonotype was found a few times. CDR3 nucleotide sequence: TGTGCCAGCAGGTCTCCTACCCAGGGGGAGCAGTTCTTC. This codes for CASRSPTQGEQFF. This chain uses TRBV28 with TRBJ2-1, with a possible D match to TRBD1 (6 bases). The V end lost 6 bases, the J end lost 10 bases, and 16 bases lay between the germline ends. This CDR3 has 13 residues. The germline gives CDR1 MDHEN, CDR2 SYDVKM.